A single sample gave rise to the 10 T cell receptor beta chains below, sequenced in a study of cytomegalovirus exposure and HLA in healthy donors. The study ran its PCR with 60 Vbeta and 13 Jbeta primers. Generated by immunoSEQ multiplex PCR, the TCRdb table keeps only in-frame clones and is missing some. This table holds 130,000 or so clones, more than 60% found once. Specimen: PBMCs. All receptors derive from a male donor in good health and CMV-seronegative.

This clone has a handful of counts. The V gene is TRBV14, the J gene TRBJ2-6; possible D gene TRBD2, 6 bases. V lost 4 bases and J lost 4, with 8 bases in between. Germline CDR1 is SGHDN and CDR2 is FVKESK. The CDR3 extends over 14 amino acids. CDR3 sequence: CASSLSGGANVLTF. The CDR3 bases are TGTGCCAGCAGCCTTAGCGGAGGGGCCAACGTCCTGACTTTC.

This clone has more than one count but fewer than ten. V gene TRBV10-3 combines with J gene TRBJ2-3, with TRBD2 identical over 14 bases. The length of the CDR3 is 15 residues. With V trimmed by 8 bases and J by 1 base, 2 bases remained unmatched. Germline assignment: CDR1 ENHRY and CDR2 SYGVKD. As DNA, the CDR3 is TGTGCCATCGGGGGACTAGCGGGGGGCACAGATACGCAGTATTTT. This translates into CAIGGLAGGTDTQYF.

This clone was counted many times. V is TRBV6-5 and J is TRBJ2-7; 11 bases are shared with TRBD1. The CDR3 covers 14 residues. The germline V gene has CDR1 MNHEY and CDR2 SVGAGI. V lost 0 bases and J lost 6; bases outside the gene matches: 1. CDR3 protein: CASSYSGTGGEQYF. The CDR3 bases are TGTGCCAGCAGTTACTCCGGGACAGGGGGCGAGCAGTACTTC.

This clone has just a few counts. The rearrangement uses TRBV6-1 and TRBJ2-3, with D possibly TRBD1 on 6 matching bases. V gave up 1 base and J gave up 7 bases, with 15 bases separating them. The CDR3 length is 15 residues. The germline gives CDR1 MNHNS, CDR2 SASEGT. In nucleotides, the CDR3 is TGTGCCAGCAGTGAAGGGGGCAGGGGAGTGAATACGCAGTATTTT. This codes for CASSEGGRGVNTQYF.

In DNA form, the CDR3 reads TGTGCCAGCAGCCCCAACAGGAGAAAGCAGTACTTC. It yields the protein CASSPNRRKQYF. V gene TRBV28 combines with J gene TRBJ2-7; D may be TRBD1 (5 bases). CDR3 length equals 12 residues. The V end lost 6 bases, the J end lost 8 bases, and 14 bases lay between the germline ends. Germline lookup yields CDR1 MDHEN and CDR2 SYDVKM.

This clone was seen a few times. J is TRBJ2-6 and V is TRBV7-9, with 8 bases identical to TRBD1. The junction had 5 bases not matched to a gene; V was cut back by 4 bases and J by 0 bases. CDR3 length equals 17 residues. Germline V gives CDR1 SEHNR, CDR2 FQNEAQ (reference sequence). The CDR3 DNA sequence: TGTGCCAGCAGCTACCCGACAGGGGACTCTGGGGCCAACGTCCTGACTTTC. The encoded protein is CASSYPTGDSGANVLTF.

This sequence joins TRBV10-3 and TRBJ1-4; D unresolved. Trimming left V 3 bases short and J 7 bases short, with 15 bases between. CDR1 and CDR2 from the germline V gene are ENHRY and SYGVKD. The CDR3 runs 15 residues. The CDR3 DNA is TGTGCCATCAGTGATCCGAGGAGCCAAGCTGAAAAACTGTTTTTT. This encodes CAISDPRSQAEKLFF.

The rearrangement links TRBV27 to TRBJ1-5; D not resolved. CDR1 MNHEY and CDR2 SMNVEV come from the germline V gene (reference sequence). V shed 3 bases and J shed 6 bases, with 15 bases lying between them. The CDR3 contains 15 residues. This chain's CDR3 is CASSFAGPPGQPQHF. The CDR3 DNA sequence: TGTGCCAGCAGTTTCGCAGGCCCTCCCGGTCAGCCCCAGCATTTT.

About this clone: Additional DNA sequences in this sample encode the identical CDR3. The chain joins TRBV12-1 to TRBJ1-6. TRBV12-1 is a pseudogene locus. The CDR3 spans 16 residues. CDR3 amino acids: CASSRGEGGRYSPLHF. CDR3 DNA: TGTGCCAGCAGCCGCGGAGAGGGAGGGCGGTATTCGCCCCTCCACTTT.

The chain employs TRBV7-9 and TRBJ2-7; TRBD1 is a possible D gene (5 bases). V lost 3 bases to trimming and J lost 3 bases, with 12 bases between them. Germline CDR1 SEHNR, CDR2 FQNEAQ (reference sequence). This CDR3 spans 14 amino acids. The CDR3 DNA is TGTGCCAGCAGCTTCACAGGTGTCGGCTACGAGCAGTACTTC. Translated: CASSFTGVGYEQYF.